The TCR beta chain under discussion was sequenced for a study of post-analysis software for immune sequencing data. Study details: There were relapsing-remitting, secondary progressive and progressive-relapsing multiple sclerosis among the disease courses included. General study points: Normalized Chao1 diversity was significantly lower in multiple sclerosis patients than in controls. TRBV5-6, TRBV5-1 and TRBV20-1 were among 4 or 5 TRBV segments more frequent in patients than controls. Samples prepared in the same batch strongly co-clustered by F measure.

This clonotype came up a few times. Its antigen remains unidentified. Germline V gives CDR1 SGHTA, CDR2 FQGTGA. V was cut by 1 base and J by 5 bases, with 12 bases left in between. The CDR3 has 15 amino acids. Carried by the TCR beta cDNA libraries were unique molecular identifiers. There were about 0.85 to 11 million T cells, and about 500,000 cDNA molecules came from them. TCRdb called the PCR reads again in MiXCR, with one record for every CDR3 protein. The table shows 750,000 to 950,000 distinct CDR3 sequences, with roughly 50% occurring only once. Sequencing was carried out using blood. This receptor was taken from a girl aged 10 to 17 with multiple sclerosis. V gene TRBV7-3 combines with J gene TRBJ2-1; D unclear. The CDR3 coding sequence is TGTGCCAGCAGCTTAATTGCACAAAACCACAATGAGCAGTTCTTC. Amino acids: CASSLIAQNHNEQFF. The full variable domain, rest sourced from reference TRBV7-3 and TRBJ2-1, is GAGVSQTPSNKVTEKGKYVELRCDPISGHTALYWYRQSLGQGPEFLIYFQGTGAADDSGLPNDRFFAVRPEGSVSTLKIQRTERGDSAVYLCASSLIAQNHNEQFFGPGTRLTVL.